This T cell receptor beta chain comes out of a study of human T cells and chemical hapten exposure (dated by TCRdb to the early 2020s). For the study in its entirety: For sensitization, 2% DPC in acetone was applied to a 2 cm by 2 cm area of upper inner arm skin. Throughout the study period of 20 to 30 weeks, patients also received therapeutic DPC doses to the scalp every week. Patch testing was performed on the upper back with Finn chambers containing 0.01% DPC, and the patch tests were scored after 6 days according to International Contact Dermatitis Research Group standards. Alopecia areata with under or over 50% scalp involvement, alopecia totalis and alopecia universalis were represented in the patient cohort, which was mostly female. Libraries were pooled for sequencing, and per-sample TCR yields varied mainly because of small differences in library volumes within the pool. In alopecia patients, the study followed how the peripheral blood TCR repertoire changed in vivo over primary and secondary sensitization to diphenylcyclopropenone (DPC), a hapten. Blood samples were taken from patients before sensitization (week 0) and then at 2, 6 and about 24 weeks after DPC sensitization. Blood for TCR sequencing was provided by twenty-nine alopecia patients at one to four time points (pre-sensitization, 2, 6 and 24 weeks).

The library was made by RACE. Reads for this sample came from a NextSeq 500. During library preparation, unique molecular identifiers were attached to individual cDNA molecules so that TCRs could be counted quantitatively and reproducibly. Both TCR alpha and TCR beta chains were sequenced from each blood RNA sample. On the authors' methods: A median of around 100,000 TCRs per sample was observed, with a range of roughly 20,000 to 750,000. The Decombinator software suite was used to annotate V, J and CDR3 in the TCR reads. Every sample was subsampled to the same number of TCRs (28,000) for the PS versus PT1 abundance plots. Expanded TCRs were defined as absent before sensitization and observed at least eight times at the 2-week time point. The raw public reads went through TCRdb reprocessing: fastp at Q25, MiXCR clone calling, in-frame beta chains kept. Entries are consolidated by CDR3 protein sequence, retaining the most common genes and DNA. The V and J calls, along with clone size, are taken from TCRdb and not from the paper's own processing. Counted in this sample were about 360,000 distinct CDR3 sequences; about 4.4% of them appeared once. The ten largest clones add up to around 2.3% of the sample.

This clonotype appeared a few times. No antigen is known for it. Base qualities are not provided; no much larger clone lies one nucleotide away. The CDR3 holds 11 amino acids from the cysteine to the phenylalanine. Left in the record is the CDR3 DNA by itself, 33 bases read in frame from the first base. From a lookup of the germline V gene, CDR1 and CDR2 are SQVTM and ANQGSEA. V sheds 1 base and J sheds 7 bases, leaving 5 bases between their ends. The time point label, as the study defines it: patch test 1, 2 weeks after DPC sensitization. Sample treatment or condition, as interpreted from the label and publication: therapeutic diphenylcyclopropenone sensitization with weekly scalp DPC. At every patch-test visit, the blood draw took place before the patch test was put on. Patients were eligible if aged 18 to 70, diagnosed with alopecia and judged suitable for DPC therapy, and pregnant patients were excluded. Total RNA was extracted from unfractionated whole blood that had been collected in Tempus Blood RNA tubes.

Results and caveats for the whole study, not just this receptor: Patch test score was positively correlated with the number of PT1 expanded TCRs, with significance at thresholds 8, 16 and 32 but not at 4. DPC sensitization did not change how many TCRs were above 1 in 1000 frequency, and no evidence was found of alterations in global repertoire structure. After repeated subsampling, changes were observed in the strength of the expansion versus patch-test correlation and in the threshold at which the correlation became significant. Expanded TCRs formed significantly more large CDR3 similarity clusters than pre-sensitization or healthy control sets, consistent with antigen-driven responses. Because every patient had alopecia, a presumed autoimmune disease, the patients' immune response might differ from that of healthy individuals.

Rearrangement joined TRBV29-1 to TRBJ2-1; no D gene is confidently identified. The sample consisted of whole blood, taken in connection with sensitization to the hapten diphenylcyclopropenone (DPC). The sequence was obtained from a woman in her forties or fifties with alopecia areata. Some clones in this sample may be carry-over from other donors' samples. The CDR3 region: CSVEGVNEQFF. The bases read TGCAGCGTTGAAGGGGTAAATGAGCAGTTCTTC.